This is a list of T cell receptor beta chains from one sample in a study of T cells after yellow fever vaccination. From the 5' RACE reads, TCRdb called clonotypes with MiXCR, one entry per CDR3 protein. Of about 250,000 distinct CDR3 sequences listed, about 3.7% are singletons. Sequencing used PBMCs, obtained 15 days after the yellow fever booster vaccination. All receptors derive from a man aged 18 to 29 who received the YFV17D yellow fever vaccine. CDR3s include the opening cysteine and the closing phenylalanine or tryptophan. Each record gives: J gene, clone size, V gene, D gene, CDR3 length, CDR3 DNA, CDR3 protein. A D gene is named only where the DNA matches it firmly. Size values are once, few and many counts, or a class for expanded clones, and some rows have none.

J: TRBJ1-5; size: many; V: TRBV6-6; D: NA; length: 12; DNA: TGTGCCAGCAGTGGGGTCAATCAGCCCCAGCATTTT; CDR3: CASSGVNQPQHF
J: TRBJ1-2; size: many; V: TRBV20-1; D: NA; length: 11; DNA: TGCAGTGCGGAGGCTGGGGGCGGCTACACCTTC; CDR3: CSAEAGGGYTF
J: TRBJ2-5; size: many; V: TRBV7-9; D: NA; length: 13; DNA: TGTGCCAGCGGCTGGACCGAGACGGAGACCCAGTACTTC; CDR3: CASGWTETETQYF
J: TRBJ2-3; size: many; V: TRBV4-2; D: NA; length: 15; DNA: TGTGCCAGCAGCCAAGATCGGAGAGGCACAGATACGCAGTATTTT; CDR3: CASSQDRRGTDTQYF
J: TRBJ2-5; size: many; V: TRBV20-1; D: NA; length: 14; DNA: TGCAGTGCTAGAGATCGGACCGGCCAAGAGACCCAGTACTTC; CDR3: CSARDRTGQETQYF
J: TRBJ2-1; size: many; V: TRBV18; D: TRBD2; length: 16; DNA: TGTGCCAGCTCACCATTTTCCGGGGGGGACTACAATGAGCAGTTCTTC; CDR3: CASSPFSGGDYNEQFF
J: TRBJ2-5; size: many; V: TRBV7-3; D: NA; length: 14; DNA: TGTGCCAGCAGCCCGGCCCTAGTGGCTAAGACCCAGTACTTC; CDR3: CASSPALVAKTQYF
J: TRBJ2-1; size: few; V: TRBV5-1; D: TRBD2; length: 15; DNA: TGCGCCAGCAGCCCACAGGTAGCGGGGGGGGCTGAGCAGTTCTTC; CDR3: CASSPQVAGGAEQFF
J: TRBJ2-5; size: many; V: TRBV25-1; D: NA; length: 14; DNA: TGTGCCAGCAGTGAATATTACAGCCAAGAGACCCAGTACTTC; CDR3: CASSEYYSQETQYF
J: TRBJ2-6; size: many; V: TRBV5-4; D: NA; length: 16; DNA: TGTGCCAGCAGCTTTAAGGTCCACTCTGGGGCCAACGTCCTGACTTTC; CDR3: CASSFKVHSGANVLTF
J: TRBJ2-7; size: few; V: TRBV12-3/TRBV12-4; D: TRBD2; length: 16; DNA: TGTGCCAGCAGTTTATGGCTAGCGGGGCTCGGGGACGAGCAGTACTTC; CDR3: CASSLWLAGLGDEQYF
J: TRBJ1-2; size: many; V: TRBV11-2; D: NA; length: 13; DNA: TGTGCCAGCAGCCCTCCGAGGCGTCTGCACTATACCTTC; CDR3: CASSPPRRLHYTF
J: TRBJ2-7; size: many; V: TRBV12-3/TRBV12-4; D: NA; length: 12; DNA: TGTGCCAGCAGTCGGACGAGGTACGAGCAGTACTTC; CDR3: CASSRTRYEQYF
J: TRBJ2-3; size: many; V: TRBV5-1; D: TRBD2; length: 15; DNA: TGCGCCAGCGGAGGGACTAGCGGGCGGGCAGATACGCAGTATTTT; CDR3: CASGGTSGRADTQYF
J: TRBJ2-7; size: many; V: TRBV27; D: NA; length: 12; DNA: TGTGCCAGCAGTTTAAGGGGCGGCGAGCAGTACTTC; CDR3: CASSLRGGEQYF
J: TRBJ2-3; size: many; V: TRBV12-3/TRBV12-4; D: TRBD1; length: 15; DNA: TGTGCCAGCAGTTCCTGGACAGGGGACACAGATACGCAGTATTTT; CDR3: CASSSWTGDTDTQYF
J: TRBJ1-1; size: many; V: TRBV7-8; D: NA; length: 13; DNA: TGTGCCAGCAGCACTCAGGTGAACACTGAAGCTTTCTTT; CDR3: CASSTQVNTEAFF
J: TRBJ2-2; size: many; V: TRBV28; D: NA; length: 17; DNA: TGTGCCAGCAGGCCTGGGGGCGTGGGGGGCTACACCGGGGAGCTGTTTTTT; CDR3: CASRPGGVGGYTGELFF
J: TRBJ2-2; size: NA; V: TRBV9; D: NA; length: 18; DNA: TGTGCCAGCAGCGCCAGGGGGGGCGGCACGGCAAGGACCGGGGAGCTGTTTTTT; CDR3: CASSARGGGTARTGELFF
J: TRBJ2-7; size: many; V: TRBV29-1; D: TRBD1; length: 13; DNA: TGCAGCTTCTACGGGCAGGGGGCCTACGAGCAGTACTTC; CDR3: CSFYGQGAYEQYF
J: TRBJ2-3; size: many; V: TRBV5-1; D: TRBD1; length: 15; DNA: TGCGCCAGCAGCCGTAGGACAGGGGGTTCAGATACGCAGTATTTT; CDR3: CASSRRTGGSDTQYF
J: TRBJ1-1; size: many; V: TRBV27; D: NA; length: 14; DNA: TGTGCCAGCAGTTTATTCCGGGGCAACACTGAAGCTTTCTTT; CDR3: CASSLFRGNTEAFF
J: TRBJ2-5; size: many; V: TRBV7-9; D: TRBD1; length: 14; DNA: TGTGCCAGCAGCACAGGGGCCATACAAGAGACCCAGTACTTC; CDR3: CASSTGAIQETQYF
J: TRBJ2-1; size: many; V: TRBV4-3; D: NA; length: 15; DNA: TGCGCCAGCAGCCAAGGGTGGGGGGGCCGGAATGAGCAGTTCTTC; CDR3: CASSQGWGGRNEQFF
J: TRBJ1-5; size: many; V: TRBV5-1; D: NA; length: 15; DNA: TGCGCCAGCAGCCGGGACGGGGGAACCAATCAGCCCCAGCATTTT; CDR3: CASSRDGGTNQPQHF
J: TRBJ1-1; size: many; V: TRBV5-6; D: NA; length: 18; DNA: TGTGCCAGCAGCTTAAGCGGGGGTGCCTTGATGACTTCCACTGAAGCTTTCTTT; CDR3: CASSLSGGALMTSTEAFF
J: TRBJ1-5; size: many; V: TRBV3-1; D: NA; length: 14; DNA: TGTGCCAGCAGCCAAGATACCCTCAATCAGCCCCAGCATTTT; CDR3: CASSQDTLNQPQHF
J: TRBJ1-4; size: many; V: TRBV12-3/TRBV12-4; D: NA; length: 14; DNA: TGTGCCAGCAGTACAGGGACAACTAATGAAAAACTGTTTTTT; CDR3: CASSTGTTNEKLFF
J: TRBJ1-2; size: NA; V: TRBV20-1; D: NA; length: 15; DNA: TGCAGTGCTGGTCGTCCTGACACCCCCCGCTATGGCTACACCTTC; CDR3: CSAGRPDTPRYGYTF
J: TRBJ2-3; size: many; V: TRBV6-5; D: NA; length: 14; DNA: TGTGCCAGCAGTTTAAACGGGGCCCAAGATACGCAGTATTTT; CDR3: CASSLNGAQDTQYF
J: TRBJ1-5; size: NA; V: TRBV20-1; D: TRBD1; length: 19; DNA: TGCAGTGCTACCTTACACGGGGACAGGGACAACCAAGGCAATCAGCCCCAGCATTTT; CDR3: CSATLHGDRDNQGNQPQHF
J: TRBJ2-2; size: NA; V: TRBV7-3; D: TRBD2; length: 15; DNA: TGTGCCAGCCGTCTAGCGGGGGTTAACACCGGGGAGCTGTTTTTT; CDR3: CASRLAGVNTGELFF
J: TRBJ2-5; size: many; V: TRBV5-1; D: NA; length: 13; DNA: TGCGCCAGCAGCTTGGACCCGCAAGAGACCCAGTACTTC; CDR3: CASSLDPQETQYF
J: TRBJ1-6; size: many; V: TRBV6-4; D: NA; length: 12; DNA: TGTGCCAGCAGTGACTCGTCGGTACACCTCCACTTT; CDR3: CASSDSSVHLHF
J: TRBJ2-3; size: many; V: TRBV5-4; D: NA; length: 15; DNA: TGTGCCAGCAGGGCCGGGGGCAGTGACTCCACAGGGCAGTATTTT; CDR3: CASRAGGSDSTGQYF
J: TRBJ2-3; size: many; V: TRBV9; D: NA; length: 14; DNA: TGTGCCAGCAGCGTCTGGTGGGGCCCAGATACGCAGTATTTT; CDR3: CASSVWWGPDTQYF
J: TRBJ1-1; size: many; V: TRBV20-1; D: NA; length: 14; DNA: TGCAGTGCTAGAGATCTAAGGGGCTCCACTGAAGCTTTCTTT; CDR3: CSARDLRGSTEAFF
J: TRBJ2-1; size: many; V: TRBV5-4; D: NA; length: 14; DNA: TGTGCCAGCAGCTTGTACGGAGACTACAATGAGCAGTTCTTC; CDR3: CASSLYGDYNEQFF
J: TRBJ2-3; size: many; V: TRBV5-1; D: NA; length: 14; DNA: TGCGCCAGCAGCATGGAGTCGCCCACAGATACGCAGTATTTT; CDR3: CASSMESPTDTQYF
J: TRBJ1-6; size: many; V: TRBV7-8; D: TRBD1; length: 16; DNA: TGTGCCAGCAGGGGGGACAGGGAGTCCTATAATTCACCCCTCCACTTT; CDR3: CASRGDRESYNSPLHF
J: TRBJ2-5; size: many; V: TRBV7-2; D: TRBD2; length: 14; DNA: TGTGCCAGCAGCTTTAGCGGGATCAAAGAGACCCAGTACTTC; CDR3: CASSFSGIKETQYF
J: TRBJ2-2; size: many; V: TRBV11-2; D: NA; length: 14; DNA: TGTGCCAGCAGCTTGTCGGGCAACACCGGGGAGCTGTTTTTT; CDR3: CASSLSGNTGELFF
J: TRBJ2-7; size: NA; V: TRBV6-2/TRBV6-3; D: NA; length: 12; DNA: TGTGCCAGCAGCTCTTCGGACCTCGAGCAGTACTTC; CDR3: CASSSSDLEQYF
J: TRBJ2-2; size: many; V: TRBV7-9; D: NA; length: 16; DNA: TGTGCCAGCAACCAACGGGGGGCCTCGAACACCGGGGAGCTGTTTTTT; CDR3: CASNQRGASNTGELFF
J: TRBJ2-1; size: many; V: TRBV7-9; D: NA; length: 11; DNA: TGTGCCAGCAGCCCCCTCACGGAGCAGTTCTTC; CDR3: CASSPLTEQFF
J: TRBJ1-5; size: many; V: TRBV9; D: NA; length: 15; DNA: TGTGCCAGCAGCGTAGGGGGAGGGAGTGGTCAGCCCCAGCATTTT; CDR3: CASSVGGGSGQPQHF
J: TRBJ2-5; size: many; V: TRBV24-1; D: NA; length: 13; DNA: TGTGCCACCAGTGCGGCAGGGTCGGAGACCCAGTACTTC; CDR3: CATSAAGSETQYF
J: TRBJ2-5; size: few; V: TRBV5-1; D: TRBD2; length: 16; DNA: TGCGCCAGCAGCCCGAGACTAGCGGGGGCGGGGGAGACCCAGTACTTC; CDR3: CASSPRLAGAGETQYF
J: TRBJ2-1; size: many; V: TRBV6-2/TRBV6-3; D: TRBD2; length: 16; DNA: TGTGCCAGCAGCCACGTGGGGTATAGCGGGGCCAATGAGCAGTTCTTC; CDR3: CASSHVGYSGANEQFF
J: TRBJ1-2; size: NA; V: TRBV4-3; D: NA; length: 14; DNA: TGCGCCAGCAGCCCCATGGGGGGGGGCTATGGCTACACCTTC; CDR3: CASSPMGGGYGYTF
J: TRBJ1-2; size: many; V: TRBV20-1; D: TRBD1; length: 14; DNA: TGCAGTGCGGGTCAGGGGGCGCGGGGTTCTGGCTACACCTTC; CDR3: CSAGQGARGSGYTF